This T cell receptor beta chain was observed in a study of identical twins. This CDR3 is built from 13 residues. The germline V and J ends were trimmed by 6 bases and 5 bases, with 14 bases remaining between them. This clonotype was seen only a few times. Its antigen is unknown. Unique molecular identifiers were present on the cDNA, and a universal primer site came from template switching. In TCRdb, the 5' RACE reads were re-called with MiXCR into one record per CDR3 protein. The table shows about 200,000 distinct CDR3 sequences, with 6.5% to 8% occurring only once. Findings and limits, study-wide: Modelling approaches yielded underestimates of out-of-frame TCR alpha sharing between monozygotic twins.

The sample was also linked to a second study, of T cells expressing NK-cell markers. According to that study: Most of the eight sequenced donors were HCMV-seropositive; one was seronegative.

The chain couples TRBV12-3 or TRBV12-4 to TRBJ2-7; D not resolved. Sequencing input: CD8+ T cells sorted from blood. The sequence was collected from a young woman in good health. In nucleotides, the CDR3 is TGTGCCAGCAGCTTTTCACTGGGGAACGAGCAGTACTTC. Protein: CASSFSLGNEQYF.